This T cell receptor (beta chain) is drawn from a study of cytomegalovirus exposure and HLA in healthy donors. Notes on the study in general: Later analysis associated a missense DCLRE1C variant with TCR beta V- and J-gene trimming.

This CDR3 contains 12 residues. Germline CDR1 reads MDHEN; CDR2 reads SYDVKM. V was pared by 5 bases and J by 4 bases, with 6 bases between. Primers included in the PCR were 60 Vbeta and 13 Jbeta primers. Generated by immunoSEQ multiplex PCR, the TCRdb table keeps only in-frame clones and is missing some. The profile shows about 94,000 clones, around 69% of them singletons. Points on this clone: The target antigen is unknown.

Sequencing was carried out using PBMCs. This sequence originates from a man aged 25 to 40 in good health and CMV-seronegative. The J gene is TRBJ1-5, the V gene TRBV28; D gene uncertain. Written as DNA, the CDR3 is TGTGCCAGCAGTGAGCGGAATCAGCCCCAGCATTTT. Its protein product is CASSERNQPQHF. Full variable domain (remainder filled in from reference TRBV28 and TRBJ1-5): DVKVTQSSRYLVKRTGEKVFLECVQDMDHENMFWYRQDPGLGLRLIYFSYDVKMKEKGDIPEGYSVSREKKERFSLILESASTNQTSMYLCASSERNQPQHFGDGTRLSIL.